This T cell receptor (beta chain) derives from a study of cytomegalovirus exposure and HLA in healthy donors. Notes on the study in general: A classifier reportedly called cytomegalovirus status with high sensitivity and specificity. Most subjects had HLA-A and HLA-B alleles reportedly predicted accurately by TCR beta sequences.

The germline V and J ends were trimmed by 4 bases and 2 bases, with 8 bases remaining between them. Looked up from germline, CDR1 is GTSNPN and CDR2 is SVGIG (reference sequence). The CDR3 covers 12 residues. The study ran its PCR with 60 Vbeta and 13 Jbeta primers. Here immunoSEQ multiplex PCR was the method, and the copy in TCRdb shows in-frame clones only, minus some. The data show 75,000 to 95,000 clones, with over 50% seen just once and 3% to 4% held by the top ten. With respect to this clone: The antigen remains undetermined.

The chain recombines TRBV30 with TRBJ1-2; a weak D match, TRBD1 (6 bases). Sequencing input: PBMCs. This TCR derives from a young man in good health and CMV-seronegative. The CDR3 nucleotides are TGTGCCTGGACAACAGGGAACTATGGCTACACCTTC. This gives the protein CAWTTGNYGYTF.